This T cell receptor (beta chain) appears in the sequencing data of a study of OX40 agonist ivuxolimab in advanced cancers. TCRdb's copy holds only in-frame clones and misses some; the assay was immunoSEQ multiplex PCR. This table has 60,000 to 75,000 clones, 88% appearing once. The sequenced sample was CD4+ or CD8+ T cells sorted from blood, obtained in a trial of the OX40 agonist ivuxolimab. The sequence was obtained from an adult with an advanced solid tumor such as melanoma, head and neck, liver or kidney cancer.

The CDR3 loop reads CASSFLGQGRGEQFF. The CDR3 region has the DNA TGCGCCAGCAGCTTCTTGGGACAGGGTAGGGGTGAGCAGTTCTTC. The J gene is TRBJ2-1, the V gene TRBV5-1, with 9 positions matching TRBD1. The CDR3 is 15 amino acids. Germline lookup yields CDR1 SGHRS and CDR2 YFSETQ. V was pared by 2 bases and J by 9 bases, with 9 bases of the junction left unmatched.